This T cell receptor (beta chain) was identified during a study of OX40 agonist ivuxolimab in advanced cancers. Study-wide results and caveats: CD4+ and CD8+ blood T cells expanded clonally by week 6 at 0.1 to 3.0 mg/kg.

Clones were sequenced by immunoSEQ multiplex PCR, and TCRdb holds only the in-frame ones, with some missing. Of about 100,000 clones detected, under 85% appear once; the ten largest clones hold approximately 5.5%. A remark on this clone: Its target is unknown.

Trimming pared 1 base from V and 1 base from J, leaving 10 bases between. The CDR3 length is 15 residues. Germline V gene lookup returns CDR1 SGHNT and CDR2 YENEEA. The chain couples TRBV11-3 to TRBJ1-1; a weak D match, TRBD1 (5 bases). The sample consisted of CD4+ or CD8+ T cells sorted from blood, taken in a trial of the OX40 agonist ivuxolimab. This receptor was taken from an adult with an advanced solid tumor such as melanoma, head and neck, liver or kidney cancer. CDR3 region: CASSLGDSQNTEAFF. Here the CDR3 DNA reads TGTGCCAGCAGCTTAGGAGACAGCCAGAACACTGAAGCTTTCTTT.